The 18 T cell receptor beta chains in this list originate from one sample, sequenced in a study of CD8 T cells in ankylosing spondylitis. TCRdb itself ran the 5' RACE reads through MiXCR, one entry per CDR3 protein. The profile shows over 100,000 distinct CDR3 sequences, about an eighth of them singletons. Sequences were obtained from blood, either unsorted or a sorted T cell fraction (not recorded which). The receptors were gathered from a female donor with ankylosing spondylitis or in good health (not recorded which).

This clonotype was recorded many times. The rearrangement uses TRBV5-6 and TRBJ2-3, with 7 bases aligning to TRBD1. Germline V CDR1 and CDR2: SGHDT, YYEEEE. The ends lost 7 bases at V and 2 bases at J; junction bases unmatched: 13. The CDR3 sequence is 16 residues long. The CDR3 loop reads CASRLRRDRSTDTQYF. The CDR3, as DNA: TGTGCCAGCCGCCTTCGCCGGGACAGATCCACAGATACGCAGTATTTT.

This chain links TRBV12-3 or TRBV12-4 with TRBJ1-5; D is uncertain. This CDR3 spans 15 amino acids. V lost 11 bases and J lost 2, with 19 bases in between. CDR3 in DNA: TGTGCCTCCTCCCTGCGGGCCCGGGGCAATCAGCCCCAGCATTTT. Protein sequence: CASSLRARGNQPQHF.

This clonotype was seen ten or more times. The chain couples TRBV29-1 to TRBJ1-1; D gene ambiguous. Germline V lookup: CDR1 SQVTM, CDR2 ANQGSEA. The CDR3 has 12 residues. Trimming pared 7 bases from V and 4 bases from J, leaving 13 bases between. The CDR3 nucleotides read TGCAGCGCCAAGGACGGCTCCACTGAAGCTTTCTTT. Translated: CSAKDGSTEAFF.

This clonotype appeared many times. The V call is TRBV6-5, the J call TRBJ1-2; tentative D call: TRBD1 (5 bases). The CDR3 length is 16 residues. Per germline, CDR1 MNHEY and CDR2 SVGAGI. Trimming stripped 1 base from V and 10 bases from J, with 22 bases between. The CDR3, as DNA: TGTGCCAGCAGTTACTTTTTCTCCGGGACTCTCTTGCCCTACACCTTC. It specifies CASSYFFSGTLLPYTF.

This clonotype was seen many times. The genes are TRBV20-1 and TRBJ2-1; D is possibly TRBD1 (5 bases). This CDR3 is 13 amino acids long. Germline V gene lookup returns CDR1 DFQATT and CDR2 SNEGSKA (reference sequence). The V end lost 7 bases, the J end lost 0 bases, and 10 bases lay between the germline ends. In DNA form, the CDR3 reads TGCAGTGTCCCGACAGTCTCCTACAATGAGCAGTTCTTC. Protein product: CSVPTVSYNEQFF.

This clonotype showed up many times. J is TRBJ1-2 and V is TRBV4-1; 7 bases line up with TRBD1. The trim removed 4 bases at V and 9 bases at J, leaving 5 bases unmatched. The CDR3 totals 12 residues. Germline loops: CDR1 MGHRA, CDR2 YSYEKL. For the CDR3, the DNA is TGCGCCAGCAGCCTTGAGACAGGGAGCTACACCTTC. It specifies CASSLETGSYTF.

This clonotype was seen repeatedly, ten times or more. The chain is built from TRBV29-1 and TRBJ2-7; perhaps TRBD1 as D (5 bases). Germline values: CDR1 SQVTM, CDR2 ANQGSEA. This CDR3 is built from 10 residues. Trimming took off 4 bases at V and 7 bases at J, with 8 bases between the two ends. CDR3 amino acids: CSVGTSEQYF. The CDR3 bases are TGCAGCGTTGGGACATCAGAGCAGTACTTC.

This clonotype has a count of ten or more. The chain has TRBV12-3 or TRBV12-4 and TRBJ2-7; possibly TRBD2 for D (6 bases). The CDR3 totals 13 residues. V was clipped by 3 bases and J by 3 bases, with 9 bases between them. This CDR3 is CASSFGGNYEQYF. CDR3 DNA sequence: TGTGCCAGCAGTTTTGGGGGGAACTACGAGCAGTACTTC.

This clonotype was seen at least ten times. The chain joins TRBV7-2 to TRBJ1-3; D gene unclear. Germline V gene data show CDR1 as SGHTA and CDR2 as FQGNSA. CDR3 length equals 15 residues. V was shortened by 3 bases and J by 0 bases, with 9 bases between the two germline ends. In nucleotides, the CDR3 is TGTGCCAGCAGCTTCTACTCTAGCTCTGGAAACACCATATATTTT. Amino acid sequence: CASSFYSSSGNTIYF.

The CDR3 loop reads CAWSPTGDGGYTF. The CDR3 DNA follows: TGTGCCTGGAGTCCGACAGGGGATGGTGGCTACACCTTC. The V call is TRBV30, the J call TRBJ1-2, with TRBD1 matching 8 bases. Germline V CDR1 and CDR2: GTSNPN, SVGIG (reference sequence). This CDR3 has 13 residues. Losses at the gene ends were 2 bases for V and 7 bases for J; bases not matched to a gene: 6.

This clonotype was seen ten or more times. The chain couples TRBV5-1 to TRBJ2-3; a weak D match, TRBD1 (5 bases). Germline values: CDR1 SGHRS, CDR2 YFSETQ. The CDR3 runs to 16 residues. Trimming removed 3 bases at V and 5 bases at J, with 19 bases between. In DNA form, the CDR3 reads TGCGCCAGCAGCTCCTCACGTCGAGGCCAGGGAGATACGCAGTATTTT. Its translation is CASSSSRRGQGDTQYF.

The CDR3 sequence is CASRVTGVAGELFF. For the CDR3, the DNA is TGCGCCAGCAGAGTCACAGGGGTTGCCGGGGAGCTGTTTTTT. The rearrangement joins TRBV5-1 to TRBJ2-2; TRBD1 matches 7 bases. CDR3 size: 14 residues. Looked up from germline, CDR1 is SGHRS and CDR2 is YFSETQ. The J segment lost 6 bases and the V segment lost 5 bases, leaving 7 bases of the junction unmatched.

This chain uses TRBV29-1 with TRBJ2-1, with D tentatively TRBD1 or TRBD2 (5 bases each). The CDR3 spans 13 residues. Trimming left V 7 bases short and J 5 bases short, with 15 bases between. The germline V gene has CDR1 SQVTM and CDR2 ANQGSEA. Written as DNA, the CDR3 is TGCAGCGCCCTACTAGAGGGGAACAATGAGCAGTTCTTC. Translated, it gives CSALLEGNNEQFF.

This clonotype occurred many times. The chain has TRBV12-3 or TRBV12-4 and TRBJ1-2; TRBD1 agrees at 8 bases. The CDR3 spans 14 residues. The ends lost 4 bases at V and 4 bases at J; junction bases unmatched: 5. The CDR3 sequence is CASSSTGGSYGYTF. Written as DNA, the CDR3 is TGTGCCAGCAGTTCTACAGGGGGAAGCTATGGCTACACCTTC.

In this sample, this clonotype turned up many times. This rearrangement joins TRBV20-1 to TRBJ1-5, with 9 bases identical to TRBD1. This CDR3 is 16 amino acids long. V gave up 3 bases and J gave up 7 bases; unmatched junction bases: 13. Germline loops: CDR1 DFQATT, CDR2 SNEGSKA (reference sequence). The CDR3 here is CSARPAEQGAWQPQHF. CDR3 in DNA: TGCAGTGCTAGGCCAGCGGAACAGGGGGCCTGGCAGCCCCAGCATTTT.

In this sample, this clonotype turned up many times. The chain has TRBV12-3 or TRBV12-4 and TRBJ1-5, with D possibly TRBD1 on 5 matching bases. CDR3 length equals 12 residues. V dropped 8 bases and J dropped 2 bases, with 7 bases sitting between them. CDR3 DNA: TGTGCCAGCCAGGGAGGCAATCAGCCCCAGCATTTT. Amino acids: CASQGGNQPQHF.

The chain joins TRBV7-3 to TRBJ2-2, with 7 bases fitting TRBD1. V dropped 5 bases and J dropped 3; count of bases not matched to a gene: 9. This CDR3 is built from 16 residues. Germline lookup yields CDR1 SGHTA and CDR2 FQGTGA. The CDR3 spells CASSTATGWDTGELFF. The CDR3 DNA sequence: TGTGCCAGCAGCACAGCGACAGGGTGGGACACCGGGGAGCTGTTTTTT.

The sample holds many counts of this clonotype. The chain carries TRBV12-3 or TRBV12-4 and TRBJ1-1, with TRBD1 as a possible D gene (5 bases). The V end was cut by 1 base, the J end by 4 bases, with 10 bases between. The CDR3 covers 14 residues. In DNA form, the CDR3 reads TGTGCCAGCAGTTTAGGTTCGGGGGGCACTGAAGCTTTCTTT. Protein: CASSLGSGGTEAFF.